The 5 T cell receptor beta chains in this list originate from one sample, sequenced in a study of cytomegalovirus exposure and HLA in healthy donors. 13 Jbeta primers and 60 Vbeta primers were used for the PCR. Assay: immunoSEQ multiplex PCR; the TCRdb copy retains only in-frame clones and omits some. This sample's clone table lists under 200,000 clones. Sequencing used PBMCs. The receptors derive from a man aged 30 to 39 in good health and CMV-seronegative.

The V gene is TRBV5-6, the J gene TRBJ2-7; 8 bases map to TRBD1. The junction had 2 bases not matched to a gene; V was cut back by 4 bases and J by 5 bases. Germline V CDR1 and CDR2: SGHDT, YYEEEE. This CDR3 comprises 12 residues. The CDR3 here is CASSPGQDEQYF. The CDR3 coding sequence is TGTGCCAGCAGCCCGGGACAGGACGAGCAGTACTTC.

This chain connects TRBV30 to TRBJ1-4; D is possibly TRBD1 (5 bases). CDR3 length: 15 residues. Trimming took off 5 bases at V and 0 bases at J, with 13 bases between the two ends. The germline gives CDR1 GTSNPN, CDR2 SVGIG (reference sequence). The DNA for the CDR3 is TGTGCCTGGGGGGGACTGGGATCAACTAATGAAAAACTGTTTTTT. Translated: CAWGGLGSTNEKLFF. The full variable domain, with the rest looked up from reference TRBV30 and TRBJ1-4, is SQTIHQWPATLVQPVGSPLSLECTVEGTSNPNLYWYRQAAGRGLQLLFYSVGIGQISSEVPQNLSASRPQDRQFILSSKKLLLSDSGFYLCAWGGLGSTNEKLFFGSGTQLSVL.

The gene calls are TRBV5-1 and TRBJ2-3, with no clear D. V was trimmed by 2 bases and J by 2 bases, leaving 6 bases between them. The CDR3 contains 13 residues. Germline values: CDR1 SGHRS, CDR2 YFSETQ. The CDR3 is CASSFADTDTQYF. As DNA, the CDR3 is TGCGCCAGCAGCTTTGCGGACACAGATACGCAGTATTTT.

The chain couples TRBV4-2 to TRBJ2-2; TRBD1 matches at 7 bases. Trimming removed 1 base from V and 4 bases from J; junction bases left unmatched: 3. Germline V gene data show CDR1 as LGHNA and CDR2 as YNFKEQ. The CDR3 extends over 15 amino acids. The CDR3: CASSQVTGATGELFF. The CDR3 DNA sequence: TGTGCCAGCAGCCAAGTAACAGGGGCCACCGGGGAGCTGTTTTTT.

J is TRBJ1-5 and V is TRBV19, with TRBD1 matching over 7 bases. The trim removed 4 bases at V and 5 bases at J, leaving 8 bases unmatched. Germline V gene data show CDR1 as LNHDA and CDR2 as SQIVND (reference sequence). This CDR3 has 15 residues. The CDR3 DNA is TGTGCCAGTAGTAAGAACAGGGGTCCAGATCAGCCCCAGCATTTT. It yields the protein CASSKNRGPDQPQHF.